A single T cell receptor (beta chain) is shown here with its context. The specificity of this receptor is unknown. Per-base quality was not reported, and no clone a single base away is much larger than it. Reading the label with the study, this specimen's time point is: cycle 1 day 1 (C1D1), immediately before nivolumab initiation. Relapse after autologous stem cell transplantation had occurred in all trial patients, and cohorts A, B and C were distinguished by prior brentuximab vedotin exposure. The trial cohort comprised about 60 patients with relapsed/refractory classical Hodgkin lymphoma whose best overall responses were complete response, partial response or progressive disease. In the multi-cohort phase II CheckMate 205 trial, trial patients received single-agent nivolumab. An independent review committee assessed best overall response using the 2007 International Working Group response criteria. Trial PBMCs were obtained immediately prior to nivolumab initiation (C1D1) and on therapy at cycle 2 day 1 and cycle 4 day 1. Peripheral blood was collected in 8 mL Vacutainer Cell Preparation Tubes, from which PBMCs were isolated by centrifugation and then cryopreserved.

The Qiagen DNeasy kit was used to extract genomic DNA both from unsorted PBMCs and from the negatively selected CD4+ and CD8+ fractions. Amplification of TCR beta CDR3 regions was done by immunoSEQ multiplex PCR with primers that anneal to V and J segments. A synthetic immune receptor repertoire was used to minimize amplification bias, and any remaining bias was removed computationally after sequencing. Turning to the authors' computational methods: Repertoire diversity was quantified as the Shannon entropy index using custom Python scripts. Unsorted, CD4+ and CD8+ repertoires were analyzed separately, except in combined analyses where CD4+ and CD8+ sequences were merged in silico. Clonal expansion was defined as a frequency increase of at least 2-fold after treatment compared with C1D1, and clones undetected at baseline were assigned a pseudocount of 0.5. Clones with 0 or 1 copy at C1D1 were defined as singleton clones, while clones with 2 or more copies were defined as non-singleton clones. Clones expanded in unsorted samples were annotated as CD4+, CD8+ or unknown by matching protein sequences in sorted samples from the same patient. Wilcoxon tests on paired samples were used to test changes in diversity from C1D1 to C4D1. The table was pulled from immuneACCESS by TCRdb, which kept in-frame rearrangements only. Such tables lose some clones; where checked, under half of the loss comes from unresolved V genes, and the rest has no known cause. The V and J calls and the clone size are those of that table, but D and trimming were determined from the DNA. The sample includes 21,000 or so clones, with around 68% observed a single time. The top ten clones comprise about 22% of the sample.

The sample is drawn from a study of PD-1 blockade in classical Hodgkin lymphoma (dated by TCRdb to about 2020). Background on the whole study: Nivolumab dosing was 3 mg/kg intravenously every 2 weeks, continuing until either disease progression or unacceptable toxicity. The study used CyTOF and TCR beta sequencing to define a peripheral blood immune signature of response to PD-1 blockade in classical Hodgkin lymphoma. General study outcomes and caveats: Trial patients achieving complete response had baseline diversity similar to newly diagnosed patients, whereas partial responders and progressors had significantly lower diversity. The study was limited to a single clinical trial cohort, and causes of repertoire differences, possibly disease activity or prior therapy, remained undefined. Diversity was lower in patients who began nivolumab less than 1 year after ASCT, so these patients were left out of later analyses to avoid confounding by immune reconstitution. By C4D1, a significant rise was seen in CD4+ TCR diversity but not in CD8+ TCR diversity (p=0.0027 vs p=0.16), and the rise was most apparent among complete responders (p=0.02). Baseline TCR diversity was reported to be lower in newly diagnosed patients than in healthy donors and to be lower still in relapsed/refractory patients.

The junction carries 3 bases between V and J, which are trimmed by 6 bases and 3 bases respectively. Counted from cysteine to phenylalanine, this CDR3 has 12 amino acids. Of the read, only the CDR3 DNA is kept; its 36 bases are in frame from base 1. In the germline V gene (reference sequence), CDR1 corresponds to LNHDA and CDR2 to SQIVND. The clonotype was recovered from a human donor with classical Hodgkin lymphoma. This chain is built from TRBV19 and TRBJ2-6; the D gene identity is not certain. The material was peripheral blood mononuclear cells (PBMCs), obtained at baseline. The base sequence is TGTGCCAGTAGCATTGGGGCCAACGTCCTGACTTTC. Its translation is CASSIGANVLTF. Here the CDR3 is joined to the reference TRBV19 and TRBJ2-6 genes, and the full variable domain is: DGGITQSPKYLFRKEGQNVTLSCEQNLNHDAMYWYRQDPGQGLRLIYYSQIVNDFQKGDIAEGYSVSREKKESFPLTVTSAQKNPTAFYLCASSIGANVLTFGAGSRLTVL.